The 11 T cell receptor beta chains presented below share a single source sample, sequenced in a study of beta chain features in type 1 diabetes. Reverse transcribing all isolated RNA meant expressed TCRB transcripts were sequenced. Assay used: immunoSEQ multiplex PCR; TCRdb lists only in-frame clones, some missing. Of about 300,000 clones listed, about 13% are singletons. Study-level findings and limits: Shortening that was moderate but significant affected the TCRB CDR3s of Type 1 diabetes patients in all four CD4+ subsets.

The antigens for these receptors are not known. The sequencing input was naive CD4+ T cells from blood. The receptors were gathered from a woman aged 18-29 years with type 1 diabetes.

This chain uses TRBV30 with TRBJ1-5; 7 bases agree with TRBD1. V lost 2 bases to trimming and J lost 2 bases; unmatched junction nucleotides: 6. This CDR3 contains 15 residues. The V gene's germline CDR1 is GTSNPN and CDR2 SVGIG (reference sequence). The CDR3 spells CAWSYRGGGNQPQHF. CDR3 nucleotides: TGTGCCTGGAGTTACAGGGGCGGTGGCAATCAGCCCCAGCATTTT.

This rearrangement joins TRBV15 to TRBJ2-1, with unresolved D. Deletions cut 5 bases from V and 10 bases from J, with 9 bases between. Looked up from germline, CDR1 is LNHNV and CDR2 is YYDKDF (reference sequence). The CDR3 loop spans 11 amino acids. This CDR3 reads CATSVKFEQFF. CDR3 in DNA: TGTGCCACCAGCGTTAAATTCGAGCAGTTCTTC.

The chain uses TRBV11-2 and TRBJ2-3; TRBD2 matches at 7 bases. V was pared by 1 base and J by 2 bases, with 6 bases of the junction left unmatched. The germline V gene has CDR1 SGHAT and CDR2 FQNNGV. The CDR3 length is 16 residues. The DNA of the CDR3 is TGTGCCAGCAGCTTAGGTGCTAGCGGACACACAGATACGCAGTATTTT. As protein: CASSLGASGHTDTQYF.

This clone was counted only a few times. The chain carries TRBV11-2 and TRBJ2-5; tentatively, D is TRBD1 (5 bases). The germline V gene has CDR1 SGHAT and CDR2 FQNNGV. Deletions cut 3 bases from V and 5 bases from J, with 13 bases between. The CDR3 sequence is 14 residues long. The CDR3 spells CASSFQASGETQYF. The CDR3 DNA reads TGTGCCAGCAGCTTTCAAGCATCAGGGGAGACCCAGTACTTC.

In its sample, this clone was seen a few times. This chain's CDR3 is CASSGTGGDTGELFF. The CDR3 coding sequence is TGTGCCAGCAGCGGGACAGGGGGTGACACCGGGGAGCTGTTTTTT. The chain combines TRBV11-3 with TRBJ2-2; 11 nucleotides match TRBD1. Unmatched junction bases numbered 2, after V lost 5 bases and J lost 3 bases. Germline CDR1 SGHNT, CDR2 YENEEA. The CDR3 is 15 residues long.

The chain employs TRBV25-1 and TRBJ2-3, with 7 bases identical to TRBD1. V gave up 3 bases and J gave up 4 bases; unmatched junction bases: 4. Germline lookup yields CDR1 MGHDK and CDR2 SYGVNS. The CDR3 consists of 14 residues. CDR3 in DNA: TGTGCCAGCAGTGACCCCCAGGGGGCAGATACGCAGTATTTT. Translating it yields CASSDPQGADTQYF.

V usage is TRBV7-2 and J usage is TRBJ2-7; the match to TRBD2 covers 9 bases. The trim removed 2 bases at V and 7 bases at J, leaving 6 bases unmatched. The CDR3 is 14 residues long. Germline V gene data show CDR1 as SGHTA and CDR2 as FQGNSA. The CDR3 bases are TGTGCCAGCAGCTTAAGTGGCGGGAGGGATGAGCAGTACTTC. Translation: CASSLSGGRDEQYF.

This clone has just a few counts. Other DNA variants within this sample encode the same CDR3. The rearrangement joins TRBV11-2 to TRBJ2-5; D gene uncertain. Per germline, CDR1 SGHAT and CDR2 FQNNGV. V was clipped by 5 bases and J by 0 bases, with 4 bases between them. The CDR3 is 12 amino acids. The CDR3 region has the DNA TGTGCCAGCAGCCCAAACCAAGAGACCCAGTACTTC. Its protein is CASSPNQETQYF.

The rearrangement links TRBV23-1 to TRBJ2-7; weak D call: TRBD1 (5 bases). TRBV23-1 belongs to the ORF category, with a function that is uncertain. V was trimmed by 3 bases and J by 2 bases, leaving 17 bases between them. The CDR3 length is 16 residues. CDR3 sequence: CASSQGPVPSTYEQYV. The CDR3 bases are TGCGCCAGCAGTCAGGGGCCTGTACCCTCGACCTACGAGCAGTACGTC.

This clone was seen a handful of times. The CDR3 DNA reads as TGTGCCAGCAGCTTAGGATCAGGGGCGCGAGGCTATGGCTACACCTTC. Protein sequence: CASSLGSGARGYGYTF. J is TRBJ1-2 and V is TRBV7-2, with D perhaps matching TRBD1 (6 bases). CDR3 length: 16 residues. The ends were cut back, 1 base at V and 4 bases at J, with 16 bases in the middle. Germline V CDR1 and CDR2: SGHTA, FQGNSA.

The CDR3: CASSEERLNTEAFF. As DNA, the CDR3 is TGTGCCAGCAGTGAGGAGAGGTTGAACACTGAAGCTTTCTTT. The J gene is TRBJ1-1, the V gene TRBV6-1; no reliable D call. This CDR3 has 14 amino acids. V was pared by 3 bases and J by 0 bases, with 8 bases between. Germline CDR1 is MNHNS and CDR2 is SASEGT.